A single sample gave rise to the 2 T cell receptor beta chains below, sequenced in a study of blood T cells in healthy people across ages. Combining a sample-barcoded 5' primer with a J-beta primer mix, a second PCR ran for about 7 to 11 cycles. TCRdb itself ran the 5' RACE reads through MiXCR, one entry per CDR3 protein. Altogether approximately 800,000 distinct CDR3 sequences are present, approximately 59% being singletons, with the ten largest covering 28%. The sample taken for sequencing was blood. All receptors come from a man younger than 40 in good health.

The table lists this clonotype with a few counts. The DNA for the CDR3 is TGCGCCAGCAGCCAAGTTCTAACTCGGGGGCGCGGAGATACGCAGTATTTT. Translating it yields CASSQVLTRGRGDTQYF. The chain recombines TRBV4-1 with TRBJ2-3; D may match TRBD1 or TRBD2 (6 bases each). The CDR3 extends over 17 amino acids. The ends were cut back, 1 base at V and 5 bases at J, with 19 bases in the middle. The germline V gene encodes CDR1 MGHRA and CDR2 YSYEKL.

This chain uses TRBV24-1 with TRBJ2-2; the D is unclear. V lost 1 base to trimming and J lost 7 bases, with 12 bases between them. In germline, CDR1 is KGHDR, CDR2 SFDVKD. The CDR3 has 15 amino acids. CDR3 protein: CATSDLTTSGGELFF. The CDR3 DNA follows: TGTGCCACCAGTGATTTAACGACTTCGGGCGGGGAGCTGTTTTTT.